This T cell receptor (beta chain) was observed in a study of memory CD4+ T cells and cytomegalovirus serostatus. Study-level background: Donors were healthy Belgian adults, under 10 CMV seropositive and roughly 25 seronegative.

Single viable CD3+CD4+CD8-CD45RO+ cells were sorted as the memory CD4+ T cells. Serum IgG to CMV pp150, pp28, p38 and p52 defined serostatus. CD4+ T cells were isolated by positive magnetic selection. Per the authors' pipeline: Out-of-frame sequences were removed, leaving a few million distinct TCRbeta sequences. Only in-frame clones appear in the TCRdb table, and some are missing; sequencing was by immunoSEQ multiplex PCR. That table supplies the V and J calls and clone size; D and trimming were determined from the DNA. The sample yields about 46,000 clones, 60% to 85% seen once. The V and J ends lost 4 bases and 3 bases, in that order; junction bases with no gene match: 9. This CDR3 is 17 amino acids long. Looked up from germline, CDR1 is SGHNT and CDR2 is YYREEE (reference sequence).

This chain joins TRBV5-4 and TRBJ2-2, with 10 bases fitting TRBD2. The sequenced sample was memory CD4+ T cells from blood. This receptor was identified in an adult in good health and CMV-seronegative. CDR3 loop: CASSRSSGGTHTGELFF. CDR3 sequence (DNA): TGTGCCAGCAGCAGAAGTAGCGGGGGGACTCACACCGGGGAGCTGTTTTTT.